The rows below give T cell receptor beta chains drawn from one sample of a study of blood T cell repertoires in COVID-19. Sequencing used immunoSEQ multiplex PCR; TCRdb keeps in-frame clones, though not all of them. The sample includes a few hundred thousand clones, around nine tenths of them seen just once. Sequencing input: PBMCs or T cells enriched from blood (not recorded which). The receptors were sampled from a man aged 30 to 45 in a cohort exposed to, infected with or recovered from COVID-19 (not recorded which). The CDR3 runs from the conserved cysteine through the conserved F or W. The D gene is left open where the match is weak. Clone size is stated in some rows and not others, as once, few, many or a class when expanded.

d_call,clone_size,j_call,v_call,cdr3_aa,cdr3_nt
TRBD2,.,TRBJ2-2,TRBV5-1,CASSWASGRVRTGELFF,TGCGCCAGCAGCTGGGCTAGCGGGAGGGTACGCACCGGGGAGCTGTTTTTT
.,many,TRBJ2-2,TRBV27,CASSLGAALGELFF,TGTGCCAGCAGTTTGGGCGCCGCATTGGGGGAGCTGTTTTTT
TRBD2,.,TRBJ2-5,TRBV5-1,CASSLGRSSGRGLLGETQYF,TGCGCCAGCAGCTTGGGGCGGTCTAGCGGGAGAGGGTTACTAGGAGAGACCCAGTACTTC
.,once,TRBJ2-1,TRBV27,CASSSYPKTGSSYNEQFF,TGTGCCAGCAGTTCCTACCCGAAGACAGGTAGCTCCTACAATGAGCAGTTCTTC
TRBD1,.,TRBJ2-7,TRBV15,CATSRVDRGDNEQYF,TGTGCCACCAGCAGAGTTGACAGGGGAGACAACGAGCAGTACTTC
TRBD1,.,TRBJ1-1,TRBV11-3,CASRLWTGPLNTEAFF,TGTGCCAGCAGACTATGGACAGGCCCCCTGAACACTGAAGCTTTCTTT
.,.,TRBJ2-1,TRBV4-3,CASSQVAGKSYNEQFF,TGCGCCAGCAGCCAAGTTGCGGGAAAATCCTACAATGAGCAGTTCTTC
TRBD2,.,TRBJ2-7,TRBV19,CASSTSGTPHEQYF,TGTGCCAGTAGTACTAGCGGGACCCCACACGAGCAGTACTTC
.,.,TRBJ1-1,TRBV3-1/TRBV3-2,CASSQPTRRADTEAFF,TGTGCCAGCAGCCAACCTACTCGCAGGGCCGACACTGAAGCTTTCTTT
TRBD2,many,TRBJ2-1,TRBV5-6,CASSLVTSGSATNEQFF,TGTGCCAGCAGCTTAGTTACTAGCGGGAGTGCCACGAATGAGCAGTTCTTC
.,many,TRBJ1-4,TRBV24-1,CATSDPTGLGAEKLFF,TGTGCCACCAGTGATCCAACAGGGCTGGGAGCTGAAAAACTGTTTTTT
.,.,TRBJ1-1,TRBV27,CASSAILTAGNTEAFF,TGTGCCAGCAGTGCCATCTTGACAGCTGGGAACACTGAAGCTTTCTTT
TRBD2,.,TRBJ2-5,TRBV9,CASSAPSGLRPRETQYF,TGTGCCAGCAGCGCCCCTAGCGGACTACGCCCAAGAGAGACCCAGTACTTC
.,.,TRBJ2-7,TRBV24-1,CATSDSYEQYF,TGTGCCACCAGTGATTCGTACGAGCAGTACTTC
.,.,TRBJ2-7,TRBV10-1,CASIWALPSYEQYF,TGCGCCAGCATTTGGGCCTTACCCTCCTACGAGCAGTACTTC
.,.,TRBJ1-4,TRBV27,CASSLDSGVGKLFF,TGTGCCAGCAGTTTGGACAGCGGCGTTGGAAAACTGTTTTTT
TRBD2,few,TRBJ2-1,TRBV7-9,CASSYPGTSGSTRSRQFF,TGTGCCAGCAGCTACCCGGGCACTAGCGGGAGTACTCGCTCTCGACAGTTCTTC
TRBD1,.,TRBJ2-7,TRBV10-1,CASSEGTGLHYEQYF,TGCGCCAGCAGTGAGGGGACAGGGCTTCACTACGAGCAGTACTTC
.,.,TRBJ1-6,TRBV28,CASSLSRADSPLHF,TGTGCCAGCAGTTTATCCAGGGCTGATTCACCCCTCCACTTT
TRBD1,.,TRBJ2-5,TRBV18,CASSPTDRGLETQYF,TGTGCCAGCTCACCCACCGATAGGGGGCTTGAGACCCAGTACTTC
.,once,TRBJ1-1,TRBV7-2,CASSPPTVNTEAFF,TGTGCCAGCAGCCCTCCGACAGTGAACACTGAAGCTTTCTTT
TRBD1,.,TRBJ1-4,TRBV18,CASSPLPTGGSEKLFF,TGTGCCAGCTCACCACTCCCTACAGGGGGCAGTGAAAAACTGTTTTTT
.,.,TRBJ2-2,TRBV7-9,CASSSGLEYLGELFF,TGTGCCAGCAGCTCCGGCCTAGAGTACCTCGGGGAGCTGTTTTTT
TRBD1,.,TRBJ1-2,TRBV3-1/TRBV3-2,CASSQDGRGSYGYTF,TGTGCCAGCAGCCAAGATGGCAGGGGGTCCTATGGCTACACCTTC
.,.,TRBJ1-4,TRBV28,CAGGVGGATNEKLFF,TGTGCCGGAGGGGTTGGAGGGGCAACTAATGAAAAACTGTTTTTT
TRBD2,.,TRBJ2-1,TRBV18,CASSPRKFGILYSGIGSIYNEQFF,TGTGCCAGCTCACCAAGGAAATTCGGAATATTGTATAGCGGGATAGGCAGTATCTACAATGAGCAGTTCTTC
TRBD1,.,TRBJ2-7,TRBV2,CASRKGQSKIGYEQYF,TGTGCCAGCAGGAAGGGACAGAGTAAAATAGGCTACGAGCAGTACTTC
TRBD1,.,TRBJ1-2,TRBV5-6,CASSSRDRGIGYGYTF,TGTGCCAGCAGCTCCAGGGACAGGGGGATAGGGTATGGCTACACCTTC
.,.,TRBJ1-1,TRBV7-8,CASSLKTGTEAFF,TGTGCCAGCAGCTTAAAGACGGGCACTGAAGCTTTCTTT
TRBD1,.,TRBJ1-3,TRBV7-3,CASSLAPTGPGNTIYF,TGTGCCAGCAGCTTAGCCCCGACAGGGCCGGGAAACACCATATATTTT
.,once,TRBJ2-7,TRBV2,CASSDLPLREQYF,TGTGCCAGCAGTGACCTGCCACTCCGGGAGCAGTACTTC
.,.,TRBJ2-1,TRBV29-1,CSVEGAGATYNEQFF,TGCAGCGTTGAAGGGGCTGGGGCGACCTACAATGAGCAGTTCTTC
.,.,TRBJ1-1,TRBV7-9,CASSLGGEGRAFF,TGTGCCAGCAGCTTAGGGGGAGAGGGTCGGGCTTTCTTT
TRBD2,.,TRBJ2-1,TRBV12-5,CASGLIAGGLEKQFF,TGTGCTAGTGGTTTGATAGCGGGAGGTCTCGAGAAGCAGTTCTTC
TRBD2,.,TRBJ2-3,TRBV7-8,CASSPRLAGGPTDTQYF,TGTGCCAGCAGCCCCCGACTAGCGGGAGGGCCCACAGATACGCAGTATTTT
.,.,TRBJ2-1,TRBV9,CASSVAPAAYNEQFF,TGTGCCAGCAGCGTAGCCCCGGCAGCGTACAATGAGCAGTTCTTC
TRBD1,.,TRBJ2-2,TRBV24-1,CATSDQTGVVAGELFF,TGTGCCACCAGTGATCAGACAGGGGTCGTCGCCGGGGAGCTGTTTTTT
.,.,TRBJ1-5,TRBV6-6,CASSTRTVYSNQPQHF,TGTGCCAGCAGTACCCGGACAGTCTATAGCAATCAGCCCCAGCATTTT